A single sample is the source of the 26 T cell receptor beta chains below, sequenced in a study of T cell repertoires and HLA-DP antigens. Their antigens remain unidentified. Assay used: immunoSEQ multiplex PCR; TCRdb lists only in-frame clones, some missing. Altogether fewer than 75,000 clones are present, about four fifths being singletons, with the ten largest covering 1.6%. Sequencing was done on a sample of CD4+ T cells from PBMCs. Receptors were obtained from a man aged 55 to 70 in good health and CMV-seronegative.

The table lists this clone with a count of one. The V gene is TRBV27, the J gene TRBJ1-4, with D possibly being TRBD1 (6 bases). The germline CDR1 and CDR2 sequences are MNHEY and SMNVEV (reference sequence). The CDR3 consists of 17 residues. V lost 0 bases to trimming and J lost 2 bases, with 13 bases between them. Here the CDR3 DNA reads TGTGCCAGCAGTTTATCCGGCAACAGGGCGACTAATGAAAAACTGTTTTTT. This gives the protein CASSLSGNRATNEKLFF.

The chain combines TRBV4-3 with TRBJ1-6; no reliable D call. Germline-derived CDR1 and CDR2 are LGHNA and YSLEER. Trimming took 5 bases from V and 7 from J, leaving 15 bases between them. The CDR3 runs 15 residues. In DNA form, the CDR3 reads TGCGCCAGCAGCTCAAGTCGGGGTTACAATTCACCCCTCCACTTT. It codes for CASSSSRGYNSPLHF.

The chain's CDR3 is CASSLAWASGAQETQYF. The CDR3, as DNA: TGCGCCAGCAGCTTGGCCTGGGCTAGCGGGGCCCAAGAGACCCAGTACTTC. The chain joins TRBV5-1 to TRBJ2-5; 9 bases match TRBD2. CDR3 length equals 17 residues. CDR1 and CDR2 (germline): SGHRS, YFSETQ. The V segment lost 0 bases and the J segment 1 base; nucleotides outside the gene matches: 7. The variable domain in full, completed from reference TRBV5-1 and TRBJ2-5, reads KAGVTQTPRYLIKTRGQQVTLSCSPISGHRSVSWYQQTPGQGLQFLFEYFSETQRNKGNFPGRFSGRQFSNSRSEMNVSTLELGDSALYLCASSLAWASGAQETQYFGPGTRLLVL.

The rearrangement uses TRBV2 and TRBJ2-1; 7 nucleotides match TRBD1. The germline V gene has CDR1 SNHLY and CDR2 FYNNEI. The V and J ends lost 7 bases and 1 base, in that order; junction bases with no gene match: 4. The CDR3 runs 14 residues. The CDR3 loop is CASTGQLSYNEQFF. Here the CDR3 DNA reads TGTGCCAGCACGGGACAGTTGTCCTACAATGAGCAGTTCTTC.

The chain's CDR3 is CASSGDLSYYGYTF. CDR3 nucleotide sequence: TGTGCCAGCAGCGGCGACCTGAGCTACTATGGCTACACCTTC. The chain is built from TRBV9 and TRBJ1-2; D is ambiguous. The length of the CDR3 is 14 residues. V lost 3 bases and J lost 3, with 12 bases in between. In germline, CDR1 is SGDLS, CDR2 YYNGEE.

The J gene is TRBJ1-1, the V gene TRBV5-6; perhaps TRBD1 as D (6 bases). V shed 4 bases and J shed 6 bases, with 22 bases lying between them. The CDR3 length is 16 residues. Per the germline V gene, CDR1 is SGHDT and CDR2 is YYEEEE. CDR3 sequence (DNA): TGTGCCAGCAGCCCAACCCCCCGGGGGCTGGGTGCTGAAGCTTTCTTT. This codes for CASSPTPRGLGAEAFF.

V gene TRBV6-1 combines with J gene TRBJ1-6; TRBD1 might be the D (5 bases). CDR1 is MNHNS and CDR2 is SASEGT in the germline V gene. This CDR3 comprises 15 residues. The V and J ends lost 4 bases and 7 bases respectively, with 14 bases between them. The CDR3 sequence is CASSGAQGRNSPLHF. The CDR3 DNA is TGTGCCAGCAGTGGAGCGCAGGGCCGGAATTCACCCCTCCACTTT.

J is TRBJ1-5 and V is TRBV5-1; D might be TRBD1 (5 bases). CDR3 length equals 16 residues. The germline CDR1 and CDR2 sequences are SGHRS and YFSETQ. Trimming removed 0 bases from V and 6 bases from J, with 16 bases in between. CDR3 nucleotides: TGCGCCAGCAGCTTGGCCGGGAGGGATGGGGCTCAGCCCCAGCATTTT. It encodes CASSLAGRDGAQPQHF.

This rearrangement joins TRBV9 to TRBJ2-1; D assignment may be TRBD1 or TRBD2 (5 bases each). V lost 4 bases and J 6 bases, leaving 14 bases between the germline ends. This CDR3 comprises 14 residues. Germline V gene lookup returns CDR1 SGDLS and CDR2 YYNGEE. The CDR3 DNA is TGTGCCAGCAGCTCAAGCCCCGGGACCAATGAGCAGTTCTTC. It specifies CASSSSPGTNEQFF.

The genes are TRBV5-1 and TRBJ2-2, with a tentative D call TRBD2 (6 bases). The CDR3 spans 15 residues. The germline CDR1 and CDR2 sequences are SGHRS and YFSETQ. V lost 4 bases and J 7 bases, leaving 17 bases between the germline ends. This chain's CDR3 is CASSPGLKWGGELFF. The CDR3 DNA is TGCGCCAGCAGCCCTGGACTAAAATGGGGCGGGGAGCTGTTTTTT.

The chain recombines TRBV19 with TRBJ1-5, with D hard to call. The germline CDR1 and CDR2 sequences are LNHDA and SQIVND (reference sequence). The CDR3 is made up of 15 amino acids. The germline V and J ends were trimmed by 4 bases and 0 bases, with 10 bases remaining between them. The CDR3 region has the DNA TGTGCCAGTAGTACCCGCACGAATAGCAATCAGCCCCAGCATTTT. The encoded protein is CASSTRTNSNQPQHF. Complete variable domain (other parts from reference TRBV19 and TRBJ1-5): DGGITQSPKYLFRKEGQNVTLSCEQNLNHDAMYWYRQDPGQGLRLIYYSQIVNDFQKGDIAEGYSVSREKKESFPLTVTSAQKNPTAFYLCASSTRTNSNQPQHFGDGTRLSIL.

The CDR3 loop is CASSLAGGELFF. The CDR3 DNA reads TGCGCCAGCAGCTTGGCCGGGGGGGAGCTGTTTTTT. The chain has TRBV5-1 and TRBJ2-2; D is ambiguous. Trimming stripped 0 bases from V and 8 bases from J, with 5 bases between. CDR1 and CDR2 (germline): SGHRS, YFSETQ. CDR3 length equals 12 residues.

This rearrangement joins TRBV2 to TRBJ1-6; TRBD1 agrees at 10 bases. The CDR3 contains 17 residues. CDR1 is SNHLY, CDR2 FYNNEI, per germline. V lost 4 bases and J lost 14; bases outside the gene matches: 17. The CDR3 loop reads CASSVISPGQGTGTLHF. In DNA form, the CDR3 reads TGTGCCAGCAGTGTGATTTCTCCGGGACAGGGGACAGGTACCCTCCACTTT. The complete variable domain, with remaining parts taken from reference TRBV2 and TRBJ1-6, reads EPEVTQTPSHQVTQMGQEVILRCVPISNHLYFYWYRQILGQKVEFLVSFYNNEISEKSEIFDDQFSVERPDGSNFTLKIRSTKLEDSAMYFCASSVISPGQGTGTLHFGNGTRLTVT.

The rearrangement uses TRBV5-1 and TRBJ1-6, with unresolved D. The V gene's germline CDR1 is SGHRS and CDR2 YFSETQ. The V gene lost 0 bases and the J gene lost 5 bases, with 6 bases spanning the gap. This CDR3 region has 14 residues. Here the CDR3 DNA reads TGCGCCAGCAGCTTGGGGGTTGATAATTCACCCCTCCACTTT. Translating it yields CASSLGVDNSPLHF.

The chain uses TRBV9 and TRBJ2-6; 8 nucleotides agree with TRBD1. The CDR3 consists of 20 residues. V shed 0 bases, J shed 1 base, and the junction held 12 bases outside the gene matches. Germline lookup yields CDR1 SGDLS and CDR2 YYNGEE. The CDR3 nucleotides are TGTGCCAGCAGCGTAGCTCCGGACAGGGCGGGCCTTTCTGGGGCCAACGTCCTGACTTTC. Translating gives CASSVAPDRAGLSGANVLTF.

The rearrangement uses TRBV9 and TRBJ1-1; 7 nucleotides agree with TRBD1. Germline CDR1 SGDLS, CDR2 YYNGEE. The CDR3 is 15 amino acids. V lost 3 bases to trimming and J lost 2 bases; unmatched junction nucleotides: 7. The CDR3, as DNA: TGTGCCAGCAGCGAAAACAGACAGGGCAACACTGAAGCTTTCTTT. Translating gives CASSENRQGNTEAFF.

This rearrangement joins TRBV10-1 to TRBJ2-7; TRBD1 might be the D (6 bases). CDR1 is WNHNN, CDR2 SYGVQD, per germline (reference sequence). The V end lost 3 bases, the J end lost 4 bases, and 13 bases lay between the germline ends. This CDR3 comprises 14 residues. CDR3 DNA: TGCGCCAGCAGTGAATCTGGGGGCGCTTACGAGCAGTACTTC. Translation gives CASSESGGAYEQYF.

The chain links TRBV28 to TRBJ1-2; TRBD1 aligns across 9 bases. V was pared by 3 bases and J by 7 bases, with 9 bases of the junction left unmatched. This CDR3 comprises 15 residues. Germline lookup yields CDR1 MDHEN and CDR2 SYDVKM. The CDR3 DNA reads as TGTGCCAGCAGTTTGCAAACCATGACAGGGGGTGGCTACACCTTC. This encodes CASSLQTMTGGGYTF.

The gene calls are TRBV7-9 and TRBJ1-3; 7 nucleotides agree with TRBD1. Germline V gene lookup returns CDR1 SEHNR and CDR2 FQNEAQ (reference sequence). The CDR3 runs to 14 residues. With V trimmed by 4 bases and J by 3 bases, 3 bases remained unmatched. For the CDR3, the DNA is TGTGCCAGCAGCTCACGGACAGGTGGAAACACCATATATTTT. Translating it yields CASSSRTGGNTIYF.

The chain carries TRBV9 and TRBJ2-1; 11 bases match TRBD2. The ends lost 0 bases at V and 6 bases at J; junction bases unmatched: 8. This CDR3 region has 17 residues. Germline V gene data show CDR1 as SGDLS and CDR2 as YYNGEE. CDR3 amino acids: CASSVGMTSGALNEQFF. DNA for the CDR3: TGTGCCAGCAGCGTAGGGATGACTAGCGGGGCACTCAATGAGCAGTTCTTC.

The V call is TRBV9, the J call TRBJ1-2, with D tentatively TRBD1 (6 bases). The germline V gene has CDR1 SGDLS and CDR2 YYNGEE. Between the trimmed V and J ends, which lost 6 bases and 8 bases, there was a span of 17 bases. The CDR3 runs 13 residues. The DNA of the CDR3 is TGTGCCAGCACTTCCGGACAGTTCAAGGGCTACACCTTC. Protein product: CASTSGQFKGYTF.

V usage is TRBV5-4 and J usage is TRBJ1-4; tentative D call: TRBD1 (6 bases). The V end lost 2 bases, the J end lost 5 bases, and 10 bases lay between the germline ends. Germline assignment: CDR1 SGHNT and CDR2 YYREEE (reference sequence). CDR3 length equals 14 residues. The CDR3 loop is CASSFGGRNEKLFF. DNA of the CDR3: TGTGCCAGCAGCTTCGGGGGGCGGAATGAAAAACTGTTTTTT.

This clone was counted between two and nine times. The rearrangement joins TRBV9 to TRBJ1-4, with 10 nucleotides matching TRBD1. J lost 7 bases, V lost 4 bases, and 4 bases had no gene match. Germline CDR1 is SGDLS and CDR2 is YYNGEE. This CDR3 is 14 amino acids long. The CDR3 loop is CASSRRDRGEKLFF. The DNA of the CDR3 is TGTGCCAGCAGCCGCCGGGACAGGGGTGAAAAACTGTTTTTT. The complete variable domain, with remaining parts taken from reference TRBV9 and TRBJ1-4, reads DSGVTQTPKHLITATGQRVTLRCSPRSGDLSVYWYQQSLDQGLQFLIQYYNGEERAKGNILERFSAQQFPDLHSELNLSSLELGDSALYFCASSRRDRGEKLFFGSGTQLSVL.

This clone was seen only once. V gene TRBV9 combines with J gene TRBJ2-5, with 9 bases matching TRBD1. Trimming removed 4 bases from V and 5 bases from J; junction bases left unmatched: 9. This CDR3 is 15 amino acids long. Germline CDR1 reads SGDLS; CDR2 reads YYNGEE. CDR3 in DNA: TGTGCCAGCAGCTTACAAACAGGGGGCGGTGAGACCCAGTACTTC. This sequence encodes CASSLQTGGGETQYF.

V is TRBV6-6 and J is TRBJ1-2, with D possibly TRBD1 on 5 matching bases. The CDR3 length is 14 residues. Germline assignment: CDR1 MNHNY and CDR2 SVGAGI (reference sequence). V dropped 2 bases and J dropped 3 bases, with 10 bases sitting between them. The CDR3 DNA follows: TGTGCCAGCAGTTACGCGGGGACTGACTATGGCTACACCTTC. This codes for CASSYAGTDYGYTF.

V gene TRBV4-1 combines with J gene TRBJ2-3; D is possibly TRBD1 (6 bases). CDR1 MGHRA and CDR2 YSYEKL come from the germline V gene. V was pared by 0 bases and J by 1 base, with 11 bases between. CDR3 size: 16 residues. DNA for the CDR3: TGCGCCAGCAGCCAAGAAGACAGGAGCGGCACAGATACGCAGTATTTT. Amino acids: CASSQEDRSGTDTQYF.